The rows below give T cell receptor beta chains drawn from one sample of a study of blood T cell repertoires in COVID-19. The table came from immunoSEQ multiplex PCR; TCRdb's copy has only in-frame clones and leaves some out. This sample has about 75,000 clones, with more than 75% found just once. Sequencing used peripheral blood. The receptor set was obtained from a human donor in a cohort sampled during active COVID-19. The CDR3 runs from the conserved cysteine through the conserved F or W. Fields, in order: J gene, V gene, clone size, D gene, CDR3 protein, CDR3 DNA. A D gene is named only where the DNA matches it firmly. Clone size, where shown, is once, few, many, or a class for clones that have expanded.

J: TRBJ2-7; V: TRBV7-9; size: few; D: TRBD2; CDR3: CASSFGTNAYEQYF; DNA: TGTGCCAGCAGCTTCGGGACTAACGCCTACGAGCAGTACTTC
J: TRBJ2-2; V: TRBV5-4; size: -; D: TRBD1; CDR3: CASNPGTENTGELFF; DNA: TGTGCCAGCAACCCCGGGACAGAGAACACCGGGGAGCTGTTTTTT
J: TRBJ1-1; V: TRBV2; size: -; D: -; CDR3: CASSEGQFTEAFF; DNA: TGTGCCAGCAGTGAAGGTCAATTCACTGAAGCTTTCTTT
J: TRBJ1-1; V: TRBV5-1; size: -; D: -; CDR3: CASSTNTVEGNTEAFF; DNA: TGCGCCAGCAGCACAAACACAGTGGAGGGCAACACTGAAGCTTTCTTT
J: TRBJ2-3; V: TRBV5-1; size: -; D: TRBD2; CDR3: CASKNQAGEVADTQYF; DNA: TGCGCCAGCAAAAACCAAGCGGGAGAGGTCGCAGATACGCAGTATTTT
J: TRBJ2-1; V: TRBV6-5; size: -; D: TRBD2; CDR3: CASSFLAGGYNEQFF; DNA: TGTGCCAGCAGCTTCCTAGCGGGAGGCTACAATGAGCAGTTCTTC
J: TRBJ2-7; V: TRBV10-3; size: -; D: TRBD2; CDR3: CAISPNGGLAGSGGYEQYF; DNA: TGTGCCATCAGTCCCAACGGGGGACTAGCGGGGTCGGGAGGCTACGAGCAGTACTTC
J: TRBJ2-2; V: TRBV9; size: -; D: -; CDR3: CASSGGGQVWTGELFF; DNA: TGTGCCAGCAGCGGCGGGGGACAGGTCTGGACCGGGGAGCTGTTTTTT
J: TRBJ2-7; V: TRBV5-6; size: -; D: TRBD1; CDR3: CASSLGPGQGPRVYEQYF; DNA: TGTGCCAGCAGCTTGGGGCCGGGACAGGGGCCCCGGGTCTACGAGCAGTACTTC
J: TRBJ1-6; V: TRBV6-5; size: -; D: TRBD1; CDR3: CASSSLTGGITPLHF; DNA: TGTGCCAGCAGTTCGCTTACAGGGGGCATAACACCCCTCCACTTT
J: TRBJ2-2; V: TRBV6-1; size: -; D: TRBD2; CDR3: CASSAGLGPNTGELFF; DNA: TGTGCCAGCAGTGCGGGACTAGGCCCGAACACCGGGGAGCTGTTTTTT